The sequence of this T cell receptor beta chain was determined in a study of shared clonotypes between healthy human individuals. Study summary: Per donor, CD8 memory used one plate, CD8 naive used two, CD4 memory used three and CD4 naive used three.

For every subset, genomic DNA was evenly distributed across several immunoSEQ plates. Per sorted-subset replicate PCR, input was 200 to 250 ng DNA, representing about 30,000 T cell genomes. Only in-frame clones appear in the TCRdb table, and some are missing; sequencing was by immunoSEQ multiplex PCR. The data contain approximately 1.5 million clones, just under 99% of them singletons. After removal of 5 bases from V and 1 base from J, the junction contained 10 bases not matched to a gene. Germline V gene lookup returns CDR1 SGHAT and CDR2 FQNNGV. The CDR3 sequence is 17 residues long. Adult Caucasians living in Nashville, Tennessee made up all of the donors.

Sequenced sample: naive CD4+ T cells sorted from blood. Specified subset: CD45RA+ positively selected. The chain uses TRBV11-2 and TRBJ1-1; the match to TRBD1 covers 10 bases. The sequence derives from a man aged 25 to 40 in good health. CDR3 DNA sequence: TGTGCCAGCAGCCCCGGCCCGGGACAGGGGCCGAACACTGAAGCTTTCTTT. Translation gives CASSPGPGQGPNTEAFF.